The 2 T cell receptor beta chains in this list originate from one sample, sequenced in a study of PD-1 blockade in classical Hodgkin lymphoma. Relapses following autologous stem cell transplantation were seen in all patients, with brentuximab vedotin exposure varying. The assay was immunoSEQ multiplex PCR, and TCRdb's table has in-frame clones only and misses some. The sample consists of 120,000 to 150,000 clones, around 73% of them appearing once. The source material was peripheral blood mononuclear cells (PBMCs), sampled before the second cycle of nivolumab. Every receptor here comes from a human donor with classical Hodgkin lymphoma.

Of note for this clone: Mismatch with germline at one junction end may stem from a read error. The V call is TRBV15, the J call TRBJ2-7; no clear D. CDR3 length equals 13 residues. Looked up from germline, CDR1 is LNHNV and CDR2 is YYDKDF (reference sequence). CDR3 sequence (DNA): TGTGCCACCAGCCGAGACAACTCCTACGAGCAGTACTTC. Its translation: CATSRDNSYEQYF.

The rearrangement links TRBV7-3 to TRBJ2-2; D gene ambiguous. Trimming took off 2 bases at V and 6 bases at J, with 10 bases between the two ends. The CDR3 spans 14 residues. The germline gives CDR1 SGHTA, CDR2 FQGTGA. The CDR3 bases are TGTGCCAGCAGCTTACTGGGTGGTTCCGGGGAGCTGTTTTTT. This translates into CASSLLGGSGELFF.